One sample yielded the 27 T cell receptor beta chains listed below, sequenced in a study of blood T cell repertoires in COVID-19. The repertoire was sequenced with immunoSEQ multiplex PCR; TCRdb's copy has only in-frame clones and lacks some. The table shows 47,000 or so clones, with around 81% occurring only once. Sequenced input: peripheral blood. The receptors come from a woman older than 75 with COVID-19, enrolled during active disease.

The chain employs TRBV15 and TRBJ1-6; no reliable D call. The CDR3 is 15 residues long. Trimming took off 0 bases at V and 8 bases at J, with 11 bases between the two ends. In germline, CDR1 is LNHNV, CDR2 YYDKDF (reference sequence). The CDR3 sequence is CATSRDPGLDSPLHF. The DNA of the CDR3 is TGTGCCACCAGCAGAGATCCGGGGTTGGATTCACCCCTCCACTTT. The variable domain in full, with the rest retrieved from reference TRBV15 and TRBJ1-6, is DAMVIQNPRYQVTQFGKPVTLSCSQTLNHNVMYWYQQKSSQAPKLLFHYYDKDFNNEADTPDNFQSRRPNTSFCFLDIRSPGLGDTAMYLCATSRDPGLDSPLHFGNGTRLTVT.

In its sample, this clone was seen once. The CDR3 loop reads CASNNFGTTGTQYF. CDR3 DNA sequence: TGTGCCAGCAACAATTTTGGGACTACCGGAACGCAGTATTTT. V and J are TRBV3-1 (or the pseudogene TRBV3-2) and TRBJ2-3; 7 bases line up with TRBD2. Germline values: CDR1 LGHDT, CDR2 YNNKEL (reference sequence). The CDR3 is 14 residues long. V trimming: 7 bases; J trimming: 9 bases; junction bases outside the gene matches: 13.

The genes are TRBV2 and TRBJ2-7; 8 nucleotides agree with TRBD1. The CDR3 has 12 residues. The J segment lost 6 bases and the V segment lost 4 bases, leaving 2 bases of the junction unmatched. Per germline, CDR1 SNHLY and CDR2 FYNNEI. CDR3 bases: TGTGCCAGCAGTGGGACAGGGTTCGAGCAGTACTTC. This sequence encodes CASSGTGFEQYF.

This sequence joins TRBV4-2 and TRBJ2-6, with D unclear. Trimming removed 0 bases at V and 1 base at J, with 4 bases between. CDR3 length: 15 residues. Germline CDR1 LGHNA, CDR2 YNFKEQ. CDR3 DNA sequence: TGTGCCAGCAGCCAAGATCCTTCTGGGGCCAACGTCCTGACTTTC. Protein sequence: CASSQDPSGANVLTF.

The V gene is TRBV28, the J gene TRBJ1-3; D possibly corresponds to TRBD1 (5 bases). Germline CDR1 MDHEN, CDR2 SYDVKM. The CDR3 is 16 amino acids. V lost 7 bases and J lost 1, with 17 bases in between. This CDR3 is CASTSRGSGSGNTIYF. The CDR3 DNA reads as TGTGCCAGCACGAGCCGCGGATCAGGGTCTGGAAACACCATATATTTT.

The chain links TRBV7-8 to TRBJ2-2; 7 bases fit TRBD1. From germline, CDR1 is SGHVS and CDR2 FQNEAQ. The CDR3 extends over 16 amino acids. The V and J ends lost 0 bases and 5 bases, in that order; junction bases with no gene match: 6. CDR3 DNA: TGTGCCAGCAGCTTAGCAGGGGGCGGAAGTACCGGGGAGCTGTTTTTT. Translation: CASSLAGGGSTGELFF.

The J gene is TRBJ1-6, the V gene TRBV5-1; 12 positions match TRBD1. The V gene end was trimmed by 0 bases and the J gene end by 8 bases; junction bases not matched to a gene: 3. The CDR3 covers 16 residues. Germline-derived CDR1 and CDR2 are SGHRS and YFSETQ. The DNA for the CDR3 is TGCGCCAGCAGCTTGGCTTGGGACAGGGGGCATTCACCCCTCCACTTT. As protein: CASSLAWDRGHSPLHF.

The V gene is TRBV24-1, the J gene TRBJ2-3; 7 positions match TRBD1. The V gene's germline CDR1 is KGHDR and CDR2 SFDVKD. This CDR3 is built from 15 residues. V trimming: 4 bases; J trimming: 4 bases; junction bases outside the gene matches: 7. The CDR3 bases are TGTGCCACCAGTGAAACGACAGGGCCGGCAGATACGCAGTATTTT. It codes for CATSETTGPADTQYF.

In this sample, this clone turned up a few times. The chain has TRBV28 and TRBJ2-7; possible D gene TRBD2, 6 bases. CDR3 length equals 15 residues. Germline CDR1 MDHEN, CDR2 SYDVKM. Trimming removed 5 bases at V and 2 bases at J, with 16 bases between. This chain's CDR3 is CASSPKATSPYEQYF. The DNA for the CDR3 is TGTGCCAGCAGTCCCAAGGCGACTAGTCCCTACGAGCAGTACTTC.

This clone appeared once. This chain uses TRBV27 with TRBJ2-7; 11 nucleotides agree with TRBD1. The CDR3 length is 13 residues. CDR1 is MNHEY and CDR2 is SMNVEV in the germline V gene (reference sequence). V shed 7 bases, J shed 9 bases, and the junction held 8 bases outside the gene matches. This chain's CDR3 is CASTARTGGAQYF. CDR3 sequence (DNA): TGTGCCAGCACGGCAAGGACAGGGGGCGCGCAGTACTTC.

As regards this clone: The sample contains more than one DNA sequence encoding this CDR3. V gene TRBV30 combines with J gene TRBJ2-7; D is possibly TRBD2 (5 bases). Trimming took 5 bases from V and 0 from J, leaving 14 bases between them. The CDR3 extends over 14 amino acids. The germline V gene has CDR1 GTSNPN and CDR2 SVGIG (reference sequence). CDR3 region: CAWRDKFSSYEQYF. In DNA, the CDR3 is TGTGCCTGGCGGGATAAGTTCAGCTCCTACGAGCAGTACTTC.

This chain links TRBV29-1 with TRBJ2-1; 9 bases agree with TRBD1. Germline CDR1 SQVTM, CDR2 ANQGSEA. The J segment lost 3 bases and the V segment lost 6 bases, leaving 18 bases of the junction unmatched. The CDR3 spans 18 residues. This CDR3 reads CSVLTGGDQRQVYNEQFF. CDR3 DNA: TGCAGCGTCTTGACAGGGGGGGACCAAAGGCAGGTCTACAATGAGCAGTTCTTC.

The J gene is TRBJ2-7, the V gene TRBV3-1 (or the pseudogene TRBV3-2); TRBD2 might be the D (6 bases). Trimming cost V 2 bases and J 2 bases, with 10 bases left between them. This CDR3 comprises 14 residues. In germline, CDR1 is LGHDT, CDR2 YNNKEL (reference sequence). The CDR3 nucleotides are TGTGCCAGCAGCCAACGGCTAGCGACCTACGAGCAGTACTTC. This sequence encodes CASSQRLATYEQYF.

The V gene is TRBV7-6, the J gene TRBJ1-2; 9 positions agree with TRBD1. Germline loops: CDR1 SGHVS, CDR2 FNYEAQ. The CDR3 extends over 14 amino acids. Trimming at V came to 5 bases and at J to 5 bases, leaving 6 bases not matched to a gene. The CDR3 reads CASSLGTGFYGYTF. The CDR3 DNA reads as TGTGCCAGCAGCCTCGGGACAGGGTTTTATGGCTACACCTTC.

This chain uses TRBV7-2 with TRBJ2-1; TRBD2 is a possible D gene (5 bases). V lost 10 bases to trimming and J lost 7 bases, with 20 bases between them. The V gene's germline CDR1 is SGHTA and CDR2 FQGNSA. This CDR3 is built from 14 residues. The CDR3 region is CATLGARAVNEQFF. CDR3 sequence (DNA): TGTGCCACCCTGGGCGCAAGAGCGGTAAATGAGCAGTTCTTC.

CDR3 bases: TGTGCCAGCAACCGCCCTAGCGGAAACTACAATGAGCAGTTCTTC. As protein: CASNRPSGNYNEQFF. V is TRBV9 and J is TRBJ2-1; 7 bases are a match to TRBD2. The CDR3 length is 15 residues. Germline-derived CDR1 and CDR2 are SGDLS and YYNGEE. Trimming at V came to 6 bases and at J to 3 bases, leaving 9 bases not matched to a gene.

This clone was seen only a few times. The chain carries TRBV27 and TRBJ1-4; 7 bases agree with TRBD1. The CDR3 contains 16 residues. V lost 3 bases to trimming and J lost 5 bases; unmatched junction nucleotides: 9. The germline CDR1 and CDR2 sequences are MNHEY and SMNVEV (reference sequence). The CDR3 DNA reads TGTGCCAGCAGTTTCAATACTGGGACAGCGAATGAAAAACTGTTTTTT. As protein: CASSFNTGTANEKLFF.

The chain employs TRBV15 and TRBJ2-7; 9 nucleotides agree with TRBD2. Germline V gene sequence: CDR1 LNHNV, CDR2 YYDKDF (reference sequence). The junction had 1 base not matched to a gene; V was cut back by 1 base and J by 3 bases. This CDR3 spans 14 amino acids. The CDR3 bases are TGTGCCACCAGCAGAGGGACTAGCGACTACGAGCAGTACTTC. Its translation: CATSRGTSDYEQYF. Filled out from reference TRBV15 and TRBJ2-7, the complete variable domain reads DAMVIQNPRYQVTQFGKPVTLSCSQTLNHNVMYWYQQKSSQAPKLLFHYYDKDFNNEADTPDNFQSRRPNTSFCFLDIRSPGLGDTAMYLCATSRGTSDYEQYFGPGTRLTVT.

This clone came up a few times. The chain employs TRBV5-1 and TRBJ2-1; possible D gene TRBD2, 6 bases. The length of the CDR3 is 15 residues. The V gene's germline CDR1 is SGHRS and CDR2 YFSETQ. V dropped 0 bases and J dropped 8 bases, with 15 bases sitting between them. DNA for the CDR3: TGCGCCAGCAGCTTGGTGTCTAGCGCGGTCTATGAGCAGTTCTTC. It yields the protein CASSLVSSAVYEQFF.

V gene TRBV9 combines with J gene TRBJ2-7; 9 nucleotides agree with TRBD2. CDR3 length equals 15 residues. In germline, CDR1 is SGDLS, CDR2 YYNGEE. The V and J ends lost 2 bases and 7 bases, in that order; junction bases with no gene match: 10. CDR3 DNA: TGTGCCAGCAGCGTCTTAGCGGGAGACTTTGAAGAGCAGTACTTC. It codes for CASSVLAGDFEEQYF.

The chain employs TRBV9 and TRBJ2-1; the match to TRBD2 covers 9 bases. J gave up 4 bases and V 0 bases, and 11 bases lay outside the gene matches. The CDR3 totals 18 residues. Per germline, CDR1 SGDLS and CDR2 YYNGEE. The CDR3 nucleotides read TGTGCCAGCAGCGTAGCGGGTCTAGCGGGGTCCGTATACAATGAGCAGTTCTTC. Translated: CASSVAGLAGSVYNEQFF.

The chain links TRBV5-1 to TRBJ2-2; 8 bases match TRBD2. CDR3 length equals 15 residues. Germline V CDR1 and CDR2: SGHRS, YFSETQ. The V segment lost 2 bases and the J segment 6 bases; nucleotides outside the gene matches: 6. CDR3 DNA: TGCGCCAGCAGCTTCTCGGGAGGGCCCCCCGGGGAGCTGTTTTTT. Its translation is CASSFSGGPPGELFF.

The CDR3 protein is CASSYSGRANEQFF. The CDR3 DNA sequence: TGTGCCAGCAGTTACTCGGGCAGGGCCAATGAGCAGTTCTTC. V usage is TRBV6-5 and J usage is TRBJ2-1, with D possibly matching TRBD1 (5 bases). This CDR3 comprises 14 residues. V lost 0 bases, J lost 6 bases, and 9 bases lay in between. Germline V gives CDR1 MNHEY, CDR2 SVGAGI.

The chain uses TRBV15 and TRBJ2-1, with TRBD1 as a possible D gene (5 bases). Germline V gene sequence: CDR1 LNHNV, CDR2 YYDKDF (reference sequence). Trimming removed 0 bases at V and 0 bases at J, with 12 bases between. The CDR3 has 17 residues. As DNA, the CDR3 is TGTGCCACCAGCAGAGATGGGGCAGGGTTCTCCTACAATGAGCAGTTCTTC. Translating it yields CATSRDGAGFSYNEQFF. The full variable domain, completed using reference TRBV15 and TRBJ2-1, is DAMVIQNPRYQVTQFGKPVTLSCSQTLNHNVMYWYQQKSSQAPKLLFHYYDKDFNNEADTPDNFQSRRPNTSFCFLDIRSPGLGDTAMYLCATSRDGAGFSYNEQFFGPGTRLTVL.

The CDR3 DNA sequence: TGTGCCAGCAGCCCTGGCTTGCGCGGGACCGCCTACGAGCAGTACTTC. It yields the protein CASSPGLRGTAYEQYF. The rearrangement uses TRBV6-2 or TRBV6-3 and TRBJ2-7; D perhaps matches TRBD2 (6 bases). Deletions cut 6 bases from V and 2 bases from J, with 20 bases between. The CDR3 is 16 amino acids. Germline V gene lookup returns CDR1 MNHEY and CDR2 SVGEGT.

The chain carries TRBV6-6 and TRBJ1-2; 9 nucleotides agree with TRBD1. V lost 4 bases, J lost 7 bases, and 7 bases stayed unmatched. The CDR3 covers 14 residues. Germline CDR1 is MNHNY and CDR2 is SVGAGI (reference sequence). The CDR3: CASSSPTGGLGYTF. Written as DNA, the CDR3 is TGTGCCAGCAGTTCACCGACAGGGGGGCTTGGCTACACCTTC.

This chain joins TRBV10-1 and TRBJ1-1, with D maybe TRBD1 (5 bases). The CDR3 extends over 14 amino acids. Trimming cost V 3 bases and J 1 base, with 9 bases left between them. Germline V gene lookup returns CDR1 WNHNN and CDR2 SYGVQD (reference sequence). CDR3 DNA: TGCGCCAGCAGTGAAGCAAGGGGGAACACTGAAGCTTTCTTT. This sequence encodes CASSEARGNTEAFF.